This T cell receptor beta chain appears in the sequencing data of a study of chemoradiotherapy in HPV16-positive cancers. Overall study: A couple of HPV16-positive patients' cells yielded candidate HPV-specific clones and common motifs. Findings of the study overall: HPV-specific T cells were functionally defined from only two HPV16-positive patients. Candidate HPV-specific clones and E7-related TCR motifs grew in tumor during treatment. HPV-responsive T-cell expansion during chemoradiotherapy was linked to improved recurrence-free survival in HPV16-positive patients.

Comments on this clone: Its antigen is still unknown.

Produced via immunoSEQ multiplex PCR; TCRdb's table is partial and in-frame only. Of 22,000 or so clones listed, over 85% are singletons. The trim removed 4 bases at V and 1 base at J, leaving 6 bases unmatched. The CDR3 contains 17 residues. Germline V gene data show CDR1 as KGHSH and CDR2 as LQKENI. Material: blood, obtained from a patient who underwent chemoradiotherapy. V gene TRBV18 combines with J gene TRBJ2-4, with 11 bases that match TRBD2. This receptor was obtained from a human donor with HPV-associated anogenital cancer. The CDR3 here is CASSQIAGGRAKNIQYF. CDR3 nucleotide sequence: TGTGCCAGCTCACAGATAGCGGGGGGGCGCGCCAAAAACATTCAGTACTTC.